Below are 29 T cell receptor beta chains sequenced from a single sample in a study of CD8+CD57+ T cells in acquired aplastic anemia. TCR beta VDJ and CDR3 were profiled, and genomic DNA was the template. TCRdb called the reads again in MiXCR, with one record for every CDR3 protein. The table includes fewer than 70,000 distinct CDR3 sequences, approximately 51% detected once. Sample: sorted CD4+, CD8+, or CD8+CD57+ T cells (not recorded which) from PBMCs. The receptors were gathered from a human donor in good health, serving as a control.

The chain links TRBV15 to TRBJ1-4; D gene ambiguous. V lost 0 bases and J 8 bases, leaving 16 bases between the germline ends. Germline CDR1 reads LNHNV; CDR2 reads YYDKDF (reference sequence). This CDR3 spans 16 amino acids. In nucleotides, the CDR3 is TGTGCCACCAGCAGAGATGTTTCGGGTTTAGCGGAAAAACTGTTTTTT. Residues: CATSRDVSGLAEKLFF.

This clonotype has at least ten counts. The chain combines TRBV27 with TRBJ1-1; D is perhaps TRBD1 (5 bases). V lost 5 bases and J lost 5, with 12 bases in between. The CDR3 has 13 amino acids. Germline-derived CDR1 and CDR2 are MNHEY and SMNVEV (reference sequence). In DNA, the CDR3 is TGTGCCAGCAGTCTCCGGGAGGGGACTGAAGCTTTCTTT. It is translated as CASSLREGTEAFF.

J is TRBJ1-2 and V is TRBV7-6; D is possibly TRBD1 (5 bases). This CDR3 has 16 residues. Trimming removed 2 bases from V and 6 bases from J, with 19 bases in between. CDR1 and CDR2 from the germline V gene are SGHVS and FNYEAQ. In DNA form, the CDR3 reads TGTGCCAGCAGCTTAAGAGTGAGGACACCACTCAATGGCTACACCTTC. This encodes CASSLRVRTPLNGYTF.

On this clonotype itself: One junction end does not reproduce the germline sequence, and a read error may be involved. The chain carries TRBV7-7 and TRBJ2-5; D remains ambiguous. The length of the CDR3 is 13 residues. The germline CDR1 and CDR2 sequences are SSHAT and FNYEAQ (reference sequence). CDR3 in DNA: TGTGCTAGCAGCTTAACGGCCCAAGAGACCCAGTACTTC. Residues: CASSLTAQETQYF.

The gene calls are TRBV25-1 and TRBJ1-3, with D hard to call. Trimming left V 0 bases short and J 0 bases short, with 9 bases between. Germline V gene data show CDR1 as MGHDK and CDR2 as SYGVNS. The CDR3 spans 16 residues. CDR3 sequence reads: CASSEYRYYSGNTIYF. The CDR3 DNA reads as TGTGCCAGCAGTGAATACAGATACTACTCTGGAAACACCATATATTTT.

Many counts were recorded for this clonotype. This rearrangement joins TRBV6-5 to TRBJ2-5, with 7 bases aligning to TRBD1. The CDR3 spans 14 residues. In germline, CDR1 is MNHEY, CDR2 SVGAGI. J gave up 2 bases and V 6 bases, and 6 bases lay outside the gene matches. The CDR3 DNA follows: TGTGCCAGCAGCCCTGACAGGGCTCAAGAGACCCAGTACTTC. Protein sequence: CASSPDRAQETQYF.

CDR3 protein: CASSWLSEQYF. CDR3 nucleotide sequence: TGTGCCAGCAGCTGGTTATCCGAGCAGTACTTC. This chain uses TRBV7-9 with TRBJ2-7; D is undetermined. The CDR3 is 11 amino acids. Looked up from germline, CDR1 is SEHNR and CDR2 is FQNEAQ (reference sequence). Trimming cost V 4 bases and J 6 bases, with 7 bases left between them.

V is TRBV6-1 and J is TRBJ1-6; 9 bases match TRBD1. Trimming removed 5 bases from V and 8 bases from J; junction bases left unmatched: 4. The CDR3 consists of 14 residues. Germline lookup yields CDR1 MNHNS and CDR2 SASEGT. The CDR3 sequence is CASSRGQGYSPLHF. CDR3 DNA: TGTGCCAGCAGTCGGGGACAGGGATATTCACCCCTCCACTTT.

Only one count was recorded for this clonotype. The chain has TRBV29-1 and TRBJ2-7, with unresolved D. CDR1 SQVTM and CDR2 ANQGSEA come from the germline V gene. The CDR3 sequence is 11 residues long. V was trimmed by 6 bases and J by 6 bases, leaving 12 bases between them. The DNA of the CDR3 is TGCAGCGTCTCGGACCCTTCCGAGCAGTACTTC. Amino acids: CSVSDPSEQYF.

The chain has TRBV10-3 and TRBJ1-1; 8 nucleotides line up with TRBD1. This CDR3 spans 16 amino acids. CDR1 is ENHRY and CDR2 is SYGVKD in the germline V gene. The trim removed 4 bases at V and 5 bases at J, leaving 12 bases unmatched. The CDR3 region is CAISGAGGFVGTEAFF. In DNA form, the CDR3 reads TGTGCCATCAGTGGGGCAGGGGGCTTTGTTGGTACTGAAGCTTTCTTT.

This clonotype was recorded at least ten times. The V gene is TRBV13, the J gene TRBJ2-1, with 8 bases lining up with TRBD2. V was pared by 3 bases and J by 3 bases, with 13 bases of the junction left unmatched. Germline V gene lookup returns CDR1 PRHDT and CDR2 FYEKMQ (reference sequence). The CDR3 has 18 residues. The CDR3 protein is CASSLESRAGGRYNEQFF. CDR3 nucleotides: TGTGCCAGCAGCTTGGAATCGAGGGCGGGGGGCCGCTACAATGAGCAGTTCTTC.

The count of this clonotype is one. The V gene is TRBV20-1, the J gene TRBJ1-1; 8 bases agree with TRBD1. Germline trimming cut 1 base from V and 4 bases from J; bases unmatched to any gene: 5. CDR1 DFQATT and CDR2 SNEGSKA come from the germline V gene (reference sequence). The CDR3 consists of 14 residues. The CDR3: CSARGTGRTTEAFF. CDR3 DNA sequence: TGCAGTGCTAGAGGGACAGGGAGGACCACTGAAGCTTTCTTT.

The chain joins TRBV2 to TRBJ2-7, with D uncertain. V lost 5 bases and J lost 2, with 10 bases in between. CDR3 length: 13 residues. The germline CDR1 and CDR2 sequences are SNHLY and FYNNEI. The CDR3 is CASSPNLPYEQYF. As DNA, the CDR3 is TGTGCCAGCAGTCCGAACTTACCCTACGAGCAGTACTTC.

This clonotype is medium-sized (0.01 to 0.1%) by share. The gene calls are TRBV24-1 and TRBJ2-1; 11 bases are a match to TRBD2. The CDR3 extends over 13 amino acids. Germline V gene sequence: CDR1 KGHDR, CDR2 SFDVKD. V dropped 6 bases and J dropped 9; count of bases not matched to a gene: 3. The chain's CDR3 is CATSPGTSGEQFF. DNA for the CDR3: TGTGCCACCAGTCCCGGGACTAGCGGTGAGCAGTTCTTC.

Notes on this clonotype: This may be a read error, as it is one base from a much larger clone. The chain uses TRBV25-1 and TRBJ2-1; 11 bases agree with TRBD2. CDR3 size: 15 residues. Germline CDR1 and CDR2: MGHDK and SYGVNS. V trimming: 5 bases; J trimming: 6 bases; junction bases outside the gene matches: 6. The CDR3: CASSFGLAGCNEQFF. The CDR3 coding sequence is TGTGCCAGCAGTTTCGGACTAGCGGGCTGCAATGAGCAGTTCTTC.

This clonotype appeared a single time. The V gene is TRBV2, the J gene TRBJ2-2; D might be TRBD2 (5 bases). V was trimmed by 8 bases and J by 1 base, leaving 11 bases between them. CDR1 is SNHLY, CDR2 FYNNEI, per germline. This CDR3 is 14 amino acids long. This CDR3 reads CASVPAENTGELFF. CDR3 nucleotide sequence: TGTGCCAGCGTTCCAGCGGAGAACACCGGGGAGCTGTTTTTT.

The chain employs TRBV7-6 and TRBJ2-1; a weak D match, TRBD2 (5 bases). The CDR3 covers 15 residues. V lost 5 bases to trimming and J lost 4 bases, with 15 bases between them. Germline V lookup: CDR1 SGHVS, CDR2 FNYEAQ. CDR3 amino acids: CASSLGKGPYNEQFF. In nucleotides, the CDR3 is TGTGCCAGCAGCCTCGGGAAGGGCCCTTACAATGAGCAGTTCTTC.

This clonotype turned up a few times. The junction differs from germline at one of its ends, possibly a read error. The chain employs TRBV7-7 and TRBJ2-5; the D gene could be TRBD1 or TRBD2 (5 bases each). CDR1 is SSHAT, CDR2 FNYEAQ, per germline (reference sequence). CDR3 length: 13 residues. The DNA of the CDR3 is TGTGCTAGCAGGGACCAGGTCCAAGAGACCCAGTACTTC. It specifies CASRDQVQETQYF.

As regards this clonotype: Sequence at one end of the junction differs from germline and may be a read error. In nucleotides, the CDR3 is TGCAGCGTGGAGTACAATGAGCGGTTCTTC. Residues: CSVEYNERFF. The chain combines TRBV29-1 with TRBJ2-1; the D is unclear. The CDR3 sequence is 10 residues long. Germline V lookup: CDR1 SQVTM, CDR2 ANQGSEA.

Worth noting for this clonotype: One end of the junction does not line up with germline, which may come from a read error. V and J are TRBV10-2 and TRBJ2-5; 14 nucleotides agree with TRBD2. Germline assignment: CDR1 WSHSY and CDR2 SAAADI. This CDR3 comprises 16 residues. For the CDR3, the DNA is TGCGCCAGCGCCGGGACTAGCGGGAGTTACGAGGAGACCCAGTACTTT. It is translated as CASAGTSGSYEETQYF.

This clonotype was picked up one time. This CDR3 is CATRESGTVSHYGYTF. As DNA, the CDR3 is TGTGCCACCAGGGAGTCCGGGACAGTATCTCACTATGGCTACACCTTC. V and J are TRBV15 and TRBJ1-2; 7 nucleotides line up with TRBD1. V trimming: 6 bases; J trimming: 3 bases; junction bases outside the gene matches: 13. Germline CDR1 reads LNHNV; CDR2 reads YYDKDF (reference sequence). The CDR3 has 16 amino acids.

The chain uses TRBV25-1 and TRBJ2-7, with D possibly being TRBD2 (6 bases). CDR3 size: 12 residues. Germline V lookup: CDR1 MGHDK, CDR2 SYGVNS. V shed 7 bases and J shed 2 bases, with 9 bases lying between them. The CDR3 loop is CASMRGPYEQYF. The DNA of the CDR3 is TGTGCCAGCATGCGGGGTCCCTACGAGCAGTACTTC.

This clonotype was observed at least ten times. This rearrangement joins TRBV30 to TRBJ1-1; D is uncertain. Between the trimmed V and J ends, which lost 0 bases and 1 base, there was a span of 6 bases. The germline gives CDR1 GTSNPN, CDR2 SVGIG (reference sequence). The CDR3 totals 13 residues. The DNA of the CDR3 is TGTGCCTGGAGTGTAAGCGCGAACACTGAAGCTTTCTTT. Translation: CAWSVSANTEAFF.

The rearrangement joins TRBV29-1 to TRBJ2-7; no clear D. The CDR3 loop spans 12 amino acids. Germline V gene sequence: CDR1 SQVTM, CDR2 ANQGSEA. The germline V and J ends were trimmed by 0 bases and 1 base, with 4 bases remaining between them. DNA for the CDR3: TGCAGCGTTGAAGATGTATCCTACGAGCAGTACTTC. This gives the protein CSVEDVSYEQYF.

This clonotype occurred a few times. The CDR3 bases are TGTGCCAGCAGCCTATCTGGACAGGGAAGTAATTCACCCCTCCACTTT. It specifies CASSLSGQGSNSPLHF. The chain couples TRBV11-1 to TRBJ1-6; TRBD1 matches at 8 bases. The CDR3 extends over 16 amino acids. Germline V gene sequence: CDR1 SGHAT, CDR2 FQDESV (reference sequence). Germline trimming cut 5 bases from V and 6 bases from J; bases unmatched to any gene: 9.

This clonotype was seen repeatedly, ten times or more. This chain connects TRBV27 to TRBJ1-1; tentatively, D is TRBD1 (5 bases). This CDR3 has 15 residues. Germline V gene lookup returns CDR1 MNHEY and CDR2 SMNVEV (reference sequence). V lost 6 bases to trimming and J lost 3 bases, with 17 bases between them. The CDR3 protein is CASSVGWTGDTEAFF. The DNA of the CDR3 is TGTGCCAGCAGCGTGGGGTGGACGGGGGACACTGAAGCTTTCTTT.

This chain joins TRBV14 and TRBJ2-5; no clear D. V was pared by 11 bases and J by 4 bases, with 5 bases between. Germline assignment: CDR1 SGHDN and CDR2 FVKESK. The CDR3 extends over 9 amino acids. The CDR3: CAGRETQYF. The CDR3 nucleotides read TGTGCCGGAAGAGAGACCCAGTACTTC. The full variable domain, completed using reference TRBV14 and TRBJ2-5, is EAGVTQFPSHSVIEKGQTVTLRCDPISGHDNLYWYRRVMGKEIKFLLHFVKESKQDESGMPNNRFLAERTGGTYSTLKVQPAELEDSGVYFCAGRETQYFGPGTRLLVL.

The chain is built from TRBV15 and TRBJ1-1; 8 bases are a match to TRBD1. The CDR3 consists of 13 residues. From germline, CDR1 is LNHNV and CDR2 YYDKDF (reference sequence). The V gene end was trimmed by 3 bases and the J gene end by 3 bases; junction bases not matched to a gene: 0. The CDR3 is CATSRTGDTEAFF. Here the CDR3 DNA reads TGTGCCACCAGCAGGACAGGGGACACTGAAGCTTTCTTT.

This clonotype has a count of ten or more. The CDR3 reads CASSATLGAYEQYF. CDR3 DNA sequence: TGTGCCAGCAGCGCCACCTTAGGGGCCTACGAGCAGTACTTC. J is TRBJ2-7 and V is TRBV3-1, with D possibly TRBD1 on 5 matching bases. The CDR3 contains 14 residues. CDR1 is LGHDT and CDR2 is YNNKEL in the germline V gene (reference sequence). V lost 5 bases, J lost 2 bases, and 13 bases lay in between.